This is a list of T cell receptor beta chains from one sample in a study of T cells after somatic rescue of genetic block. Sequenced by immunoSEQ multiplex PCR; TCRdb stores in-frame clones only, minus some. The data hold around 9,700 clones, with just under 75% observed a single time. The source material was peripheral blood mononuclear cells (PBMCs). The receptors come from a boy younger than 18. CDR3s include the opening cysteine and the closing phenylalanine or tryptophan. The D gene is left open where the match is weak. Rows may omit the clone size; those that give it use once, few, many or a size class.

abundance	v_gene	len	d_gene	j_gene	CDR3aa	CDR3nt
-	TRBV11-2	16	TRBD1	TRBJ2-1	CASSFLRDRDHNEQFF	TGTGCCAGCAGCTTTCTCCGGGACAGGGACCACAATGAGCAGTTCTTC
-	TRBV28	13	-	TRBJ1-5	CASSFGPNQPQHF	TGTGCCAGCAGTTTCGGGCCGAATCAGCCCCAGCATTTT
-	TRBV11-2	15	-	TRBJ2-3	CASSRILAGPDTQYF	TGTGCCAGCAGTCGTATACTAGCCGGACCAGATACGCAGTATTTT
-	TRBV30	14	-	TRBJ1-1	CAWNLRVGDTEAFF	TGTGCCTGGAATCTCAGGGTGGGGGACACTGAAGCTTTCTTT
-	TRBV28	19	TRBD2	TRBJ2-3	CASSLAPPLAGVFTDTQYF	TGTGCCAGCAGTTTAGCGCCCCCACTAGCGGGAGTTTTCACAGATACGCAGTATTTT
-	TRBV6-1	13	-	TRBJ1-2	CASSDRIFYGYTF	TGTGCCAGCAGTGACAGGATTTTCTATGGCTACACCTTC
-	TRBV5-4	14	-	TRBJ2-1	CASSLSGIYNEQFF	TGTGCCAGCAGCCTTAGCGGCATTTACAATGAGCAGTTCTTC
-	TRBV2	13	TRBD1	TRBJ2-4	CASSWTGVDIQYF	TGTGCCAGCAGTTGGACAGGGGTGGACATTCAGTACTTC
-	TRBV5-1	16	TRBD1	TRBJ1-4	CASSPGQGLANEKLFF	TGCGCCAGCAGCCCGGGACAGGGGTTAGCTAATGAAAAACTGTTTTTT
-	TRBV6-1	15	-	TRBJ1-1	CASSSTLPMNTEAFF	TGTGCCAGCAGCTCGACTTTACCCATGAACACTGAAGCTTTCTTT
-	TRBV5-4	13	-	TRBJ2-6	CASKLGGANVLTF	TGTGCCAGCAAATTGGGAGGGGCCAACGTCCTGACTTTC
-	TRBV6-5	16	TRBD1	TRBJ2-7	CASSYSRQGLGYEQYF	TGTGCCAGCAGTTACTCCAGACAGGGTTTAGGGTACGAGCAGTACTTC
medium-sized	TRBV2	12	TRBD1	TRBJ2-5	CAGRGQKETQYF	TGTGCCGGAAGGGGACAGAAAGAGACCCAGTACTTC
few	TRBV21-1	20	-	TRBJ2-3	CASTTGTSGGASLSTDTQYF	TGTGCCAGCACTACCGGGACTAGCGGGGGGGCCTCTTTGAGCACAGATACGCAGTATTTT
-	TRBV30	15	-	TRBJ1-1	CAWSVMDSHPTEAFF	TGTGCCTGGAGTGTAATGGACAGCCATCCCACTGAAGCTTTCTTT
-	TRBV27	14	-	TRBJ1-4	CASSFSQGNEKLFF	TGTGCCAGCAGTTTTTCGCAGGGAAATGAAAAACTGTTTTTT
-	TRBV6-5	16	TRBD1	TRBJ2-7	CASSYSGTAFSYEQYF	TGTGCCAGCAGTTACTCAGGGACAGCGTTCTCCTACGAGCAGTACTTC
once	TRBV4-1	17	-	TRBJ2-7	CASSQDPGSPYSYEQYF	TGCGCCAGCAGCCAAGATCCCGGGTCCCCGTACTCCTACGAGCAGTACTTC
few	TRBV18	17	-	TRBJ2-5	CASSHKESRQYQETQYF	TGTGCCAGCTCCCACAAGGAGAGCAGACAGTACCAAGAGACCCAGTACTTC
-	TRBV29-1	12	TRBD1	TRBJ1-1	CSGGQGASGAFF	TGCAGCGGTGGACAGGGGGCAAGTGGAGCTTTCTTT
-	TRBV19	14	TRBD1	TRBJ1-2	CASTRDSSGYGYTF	TGTGCCAGTACTAGGGACAGTTCCGGCTATGGCTACACTTTC
-	TRBV30	24	-	TRBJ2-2	CAWSVRYRGGGIGTSVSGHRGAVF	TGTGCCTGGAGTGTCCGCTACCGAGGGGGAGGGATCGGGACTTCCGTCTCGGGACACCGGGGAGCTGTTTTT